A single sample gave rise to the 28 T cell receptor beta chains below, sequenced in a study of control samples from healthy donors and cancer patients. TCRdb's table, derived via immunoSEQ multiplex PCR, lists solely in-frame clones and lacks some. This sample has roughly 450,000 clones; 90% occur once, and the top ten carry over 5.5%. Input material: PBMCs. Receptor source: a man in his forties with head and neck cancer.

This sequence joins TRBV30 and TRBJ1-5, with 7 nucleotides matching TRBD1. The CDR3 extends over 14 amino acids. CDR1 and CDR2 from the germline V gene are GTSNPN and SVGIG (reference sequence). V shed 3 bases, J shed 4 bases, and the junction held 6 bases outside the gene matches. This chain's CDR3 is CAWSLTTGNQPQHF. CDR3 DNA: TGTGCCTGGAGCCTTACGACAGGGAATCAGCCCCAGCATTTT.

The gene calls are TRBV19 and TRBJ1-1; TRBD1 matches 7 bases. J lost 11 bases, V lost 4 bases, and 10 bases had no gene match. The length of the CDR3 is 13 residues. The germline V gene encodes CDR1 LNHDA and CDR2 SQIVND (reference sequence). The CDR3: CASSTRTGQKAFF. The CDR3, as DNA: TGTGCCAGTAGTACACGGACAGGCCAGAAGGCTTTCTTT. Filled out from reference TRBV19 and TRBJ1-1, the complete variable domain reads DGGITQSPKYLFRKEGQNVTLSCEQNLNHDAMYWYRQDPGQGLRLIYYSQIVNDFQKGDIAEGYSVSREKKESFPLTVTSAQKNPTAFYLCASSTRTGQKAFFGQGTRLTVV.

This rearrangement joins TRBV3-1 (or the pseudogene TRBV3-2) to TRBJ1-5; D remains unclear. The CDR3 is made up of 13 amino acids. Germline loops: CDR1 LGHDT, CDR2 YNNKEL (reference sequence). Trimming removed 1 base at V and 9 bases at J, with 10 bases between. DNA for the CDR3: TGTGCCAGCAGCCAAGGTGAAGATCTGCCCCAGCATTTT. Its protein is CASSQGEDLPQHF.

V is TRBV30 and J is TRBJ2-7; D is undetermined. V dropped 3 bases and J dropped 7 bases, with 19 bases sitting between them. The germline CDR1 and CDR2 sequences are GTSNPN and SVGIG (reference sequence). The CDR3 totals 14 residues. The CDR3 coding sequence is TGTGCCTGGAGACTTCCTCATGACGTTCGGGAGCAGTACTTC. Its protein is CAWRLPHDVREQYF. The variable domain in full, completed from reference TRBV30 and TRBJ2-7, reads SQTIHQWPATLVQPVGSPLSLECTVEGTSNPNLYWYRQAAGRGLQLLFYSVGIGQISSEVPQNLSASRPQDRQFILSSKKLLLSDSGFYLCAWRLPHDVREQYFGPGTRLTVT.

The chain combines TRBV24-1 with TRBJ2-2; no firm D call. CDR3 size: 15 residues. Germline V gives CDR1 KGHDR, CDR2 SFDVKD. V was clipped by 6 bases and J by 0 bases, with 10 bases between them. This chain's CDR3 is CATSLGGANTGELFF. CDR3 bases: TGTGCCACCAGTTTAGGCGGTGCGAACACCGGGGAGCTGTTTTTT.

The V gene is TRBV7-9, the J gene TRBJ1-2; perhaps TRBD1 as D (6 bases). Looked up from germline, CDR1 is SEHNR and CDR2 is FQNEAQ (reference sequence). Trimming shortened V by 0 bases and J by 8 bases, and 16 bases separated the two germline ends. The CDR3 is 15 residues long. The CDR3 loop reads CASSLAVGGFRGYTF. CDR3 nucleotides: TGTGCCAGCAGCTTAGCCGTAGGGGGGTTTCGGGGCTACACCTTC.

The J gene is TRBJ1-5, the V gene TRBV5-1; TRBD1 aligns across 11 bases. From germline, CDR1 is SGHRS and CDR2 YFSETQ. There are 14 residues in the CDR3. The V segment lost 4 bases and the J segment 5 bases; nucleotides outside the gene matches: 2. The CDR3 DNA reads TGCGCCAGCAGCCAGGGACAGGGGGATCAGCCCCAGCATTTT. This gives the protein CASSQGQGDQPQHF.

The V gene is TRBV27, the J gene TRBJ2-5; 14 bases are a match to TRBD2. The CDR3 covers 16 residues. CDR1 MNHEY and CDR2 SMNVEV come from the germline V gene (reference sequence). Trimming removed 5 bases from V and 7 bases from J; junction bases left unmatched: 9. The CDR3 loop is CASSPGTSGGRSTQYF. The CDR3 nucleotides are TGTGCCAGCAGTCCAGGGACTAGCGGGGGAAGATCGACCCAGTACTTC.

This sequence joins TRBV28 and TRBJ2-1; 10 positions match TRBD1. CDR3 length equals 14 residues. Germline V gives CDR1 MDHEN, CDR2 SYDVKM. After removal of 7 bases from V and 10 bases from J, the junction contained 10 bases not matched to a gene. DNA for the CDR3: TGTGCCAGCATGGAGGGGACAGGGGTGGAGGAGCAGTTCTTC. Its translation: CASMEGTGVEEQFF.

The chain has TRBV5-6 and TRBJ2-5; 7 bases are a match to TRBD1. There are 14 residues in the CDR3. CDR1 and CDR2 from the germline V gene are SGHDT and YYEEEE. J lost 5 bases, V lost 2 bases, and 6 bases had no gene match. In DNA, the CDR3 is TGTGCCAGCAGCTTTTTAGGGGGCGCGGAGACCCAGTACTTC. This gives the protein CASSFLGGAETQYF.

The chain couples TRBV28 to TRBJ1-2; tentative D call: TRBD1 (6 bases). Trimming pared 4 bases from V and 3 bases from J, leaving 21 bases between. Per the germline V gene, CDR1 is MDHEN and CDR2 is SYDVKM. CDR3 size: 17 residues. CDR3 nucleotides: TGTGCCAGCAGTTCCCCACCCGGAGGGGGTGCTGACTATGGCTACACCTTC. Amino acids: CASSSPPGGGADYGYTF.

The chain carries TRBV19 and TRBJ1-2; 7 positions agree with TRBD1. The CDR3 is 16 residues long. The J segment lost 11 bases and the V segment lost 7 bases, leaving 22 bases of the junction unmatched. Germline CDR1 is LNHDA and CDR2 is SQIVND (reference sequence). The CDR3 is CASNPGSSGTALRYTF. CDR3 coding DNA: TGTGCCAGTAATCCCGGGTCTTCCGGGACAGCCCTAAGGTACACCTTC.

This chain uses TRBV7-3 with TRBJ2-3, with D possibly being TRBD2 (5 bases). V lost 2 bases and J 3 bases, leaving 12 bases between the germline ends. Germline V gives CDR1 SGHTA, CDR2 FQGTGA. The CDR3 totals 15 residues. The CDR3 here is CASSLEGVETDTQYF. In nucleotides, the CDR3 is TGTGCCAGCAGCTTAGAGGGTGTCGAGACAGATACGCAGTATTTT.

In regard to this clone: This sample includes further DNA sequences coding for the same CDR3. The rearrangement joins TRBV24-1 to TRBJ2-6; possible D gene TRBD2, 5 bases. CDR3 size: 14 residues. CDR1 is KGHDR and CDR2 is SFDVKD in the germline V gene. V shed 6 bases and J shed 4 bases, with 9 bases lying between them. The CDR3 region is CATSLASGANVLTF. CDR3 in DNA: TGTGCCACCAGTTTAGCGTCGGGGGCCAACGTCCTGACTTTC.

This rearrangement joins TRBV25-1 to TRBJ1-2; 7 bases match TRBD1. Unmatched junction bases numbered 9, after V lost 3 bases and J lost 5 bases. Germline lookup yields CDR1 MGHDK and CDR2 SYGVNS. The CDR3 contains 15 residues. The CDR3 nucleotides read TGTGCCAGCAGTGAGCCGAACAGGGGAAGTTATGGCTACACCTTC. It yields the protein CASSEPNRGSYGYTF.

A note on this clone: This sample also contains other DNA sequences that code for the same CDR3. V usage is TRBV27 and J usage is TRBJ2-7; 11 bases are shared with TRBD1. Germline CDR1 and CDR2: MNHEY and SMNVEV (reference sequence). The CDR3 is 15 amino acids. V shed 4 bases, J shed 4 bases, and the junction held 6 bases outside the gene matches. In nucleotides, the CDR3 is TGTGCCAGCAGTTCCCGGACAGGGGGCCGTTACGAGCAGTACTTC. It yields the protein CASSSRTGGRYEQYF.

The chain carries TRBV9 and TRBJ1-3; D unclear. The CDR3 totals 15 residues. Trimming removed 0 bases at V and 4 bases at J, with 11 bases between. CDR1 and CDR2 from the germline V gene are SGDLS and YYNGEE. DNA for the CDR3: TGTGCCAGCAGCGTAGGAGGGTCGATGGGAAACACCATATATTTT. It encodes CASSVGGSMGNTIYF.

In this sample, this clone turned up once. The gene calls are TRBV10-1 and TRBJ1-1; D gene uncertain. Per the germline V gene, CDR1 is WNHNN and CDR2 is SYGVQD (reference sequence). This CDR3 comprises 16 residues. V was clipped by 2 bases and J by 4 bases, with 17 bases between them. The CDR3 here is CASSEARNKRGTEAFF. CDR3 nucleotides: TGCGCCAGCAGTGAGGCAAGAAATAAACGAGGCACTGAAGCTTTCTTT.

CDR3 residues: CASSSVGGYGYTF. The CDR3 region has the DNA TGTGCCAGCAGTTCCGTTGGGGGATATGGCTACACCTTC. The chain uses TRBV12-3 or TRBV12-4 and TRBJ1-2; perhaps TRBD1 as D (5 bases). CDR3 size: 13 residues. With 4 bases removed from V and 5 bases from J, the gap between germline ends came to 11 bases.

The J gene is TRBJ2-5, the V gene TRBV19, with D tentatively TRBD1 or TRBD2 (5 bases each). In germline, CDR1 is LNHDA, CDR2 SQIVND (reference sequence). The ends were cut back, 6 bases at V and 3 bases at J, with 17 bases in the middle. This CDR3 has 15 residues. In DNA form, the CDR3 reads TGTGCCAGTAGGTCAACCGGGACCGGGAAAGAGACCCAGTACTTC. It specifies CASRSTGTGKETQYF.

The CDR3 region is CASSLLAGVYNEQFF. CDR3 sequence (DNA): TGTGCCAGCAGCCTTCTAGCGGGGGTCTACAATGAGCAGTTCTTC. The gene calls are TRBV11-2 and TRBJ2-1; 10 bases fit TRBD2. The CDR3 spans 15 residues. The germline gives CDR1 SGHAT, CDR2 FQNNGV. V was clipped by 5 bases and J by 3 bases; unmatched bases: 4.

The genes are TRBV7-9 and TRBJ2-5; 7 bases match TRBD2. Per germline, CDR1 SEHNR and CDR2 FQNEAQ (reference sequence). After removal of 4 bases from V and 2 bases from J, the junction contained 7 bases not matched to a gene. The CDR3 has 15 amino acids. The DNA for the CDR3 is TGTGCCAGCAGCTCCGAGCGGGGAGGACAAGAGACCCAGTACTTC. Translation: CASSSERGGQETQYF. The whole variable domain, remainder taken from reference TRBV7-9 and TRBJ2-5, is DTGVSQNPRHKITKRGQNVTFRCDPISEHNRLYWYRQTLGQGPEFLTYFQNEAQLEKSRLLSDRFSAERPKGSFSTLEIQRTEQGDSAMYLCASSSERGGQETQYFGPGTRLLVL.

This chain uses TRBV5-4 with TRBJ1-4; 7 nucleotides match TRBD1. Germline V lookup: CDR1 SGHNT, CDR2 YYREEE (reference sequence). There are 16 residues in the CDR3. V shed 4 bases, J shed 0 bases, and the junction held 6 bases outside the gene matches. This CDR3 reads CASSHGTDATNEKLFF. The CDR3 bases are TGTGCCAGCAGCCACGGGACAGACGCAACTAATGAAAAACTGTTTTTT. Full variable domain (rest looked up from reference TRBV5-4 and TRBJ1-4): ETGVTQSPTHLIKTRGQQVTLRCSSQSGHNTVSWYQQALGQGPQFIFQYYREEENGRGNFPPRFSGLQFPNYSSELNVNALELDDSALYLCASSHGTDATNEKLFFGSGTQLSVL.

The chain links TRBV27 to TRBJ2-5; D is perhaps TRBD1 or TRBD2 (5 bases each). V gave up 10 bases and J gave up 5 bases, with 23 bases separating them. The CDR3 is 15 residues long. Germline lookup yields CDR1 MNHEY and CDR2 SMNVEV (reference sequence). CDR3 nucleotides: TGTGCCATTATAATTCCCAGGGACGGGGTCGAGACCCAGTACTTC. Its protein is CAIIIPRDGVETQYF.

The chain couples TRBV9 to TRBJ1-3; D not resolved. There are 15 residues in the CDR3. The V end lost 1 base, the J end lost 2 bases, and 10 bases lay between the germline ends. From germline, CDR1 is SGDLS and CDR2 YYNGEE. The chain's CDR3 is CASSVRDDPGNTIYF. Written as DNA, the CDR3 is TGTGCCAGCAGCGTAAGAGACGATCCTGGAAACACCATATATTTT.

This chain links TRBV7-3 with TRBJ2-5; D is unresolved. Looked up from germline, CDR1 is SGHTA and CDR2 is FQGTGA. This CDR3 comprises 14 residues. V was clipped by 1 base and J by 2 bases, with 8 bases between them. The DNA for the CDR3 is TGTGCCAGCAGCTTAATGGTGTCACAAGAGACCCAGTACTTC. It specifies CASSLMVSQETQYF. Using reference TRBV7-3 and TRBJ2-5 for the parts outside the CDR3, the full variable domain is GAGVSQTPSNKVTEKGKYVELRCDPISGHTALYWYRQSLGQGPEFLIYFQGTGAADDSGLPNDRFFAVRPEGSVSTLKIQRTERGDSAVYLCASSLMVSQETQYFGPGTRLLVL.

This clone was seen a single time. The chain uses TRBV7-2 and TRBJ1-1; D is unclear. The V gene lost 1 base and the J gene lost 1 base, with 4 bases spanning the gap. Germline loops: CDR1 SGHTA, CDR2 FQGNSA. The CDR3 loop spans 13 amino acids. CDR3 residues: CASSLVWNTEAFF. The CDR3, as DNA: TGTGCCAGCAGCTTAGTATGGAACACTGAAGCTTTCTTT.

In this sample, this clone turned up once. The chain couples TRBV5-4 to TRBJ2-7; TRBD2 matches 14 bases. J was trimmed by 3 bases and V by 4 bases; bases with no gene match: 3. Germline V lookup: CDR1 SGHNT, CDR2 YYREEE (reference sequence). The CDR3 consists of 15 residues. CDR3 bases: TGTGCCAGCAGCCCGGGACTAGCGGGGGACTACGAGCAGTACTTC. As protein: CASSPGLAGDYEQYF. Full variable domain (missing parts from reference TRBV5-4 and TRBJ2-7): ETGVTQSPTHLIKTRGQQVTLRCSSQSGHNTVSWYQQALGQGPQFIFQYYREEENGRGNFPPRFSGLQFPNYSSELNVNALELDDSALYLCASSPGLAGDYEQYFGPGTRLTVT.